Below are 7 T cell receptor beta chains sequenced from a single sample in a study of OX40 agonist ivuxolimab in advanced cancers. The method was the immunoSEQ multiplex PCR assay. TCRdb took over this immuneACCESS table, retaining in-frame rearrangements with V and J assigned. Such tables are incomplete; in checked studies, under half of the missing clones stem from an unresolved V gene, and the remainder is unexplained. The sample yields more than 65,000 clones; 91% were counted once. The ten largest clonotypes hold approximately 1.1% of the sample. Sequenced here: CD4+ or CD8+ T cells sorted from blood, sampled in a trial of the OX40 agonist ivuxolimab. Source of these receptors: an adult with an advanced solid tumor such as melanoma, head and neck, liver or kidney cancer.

CDR3 in DNA: TGTGCCAGCAGTTTAATCGCCAACAGCGGCCCCAAAGAGACCCAGTACTTC. Protein sequence: CASSLIANSGPKETQYF. V and J are TRBV27 and TRBJ2-5; D perhaps matches TRBD2 (5 bases). The CDR3 loop spans 17 amino acids. Germline CDR1 and CDR2: MNHEY and SMNVEV (reference sequence). Trimming pared 2 bases from V and 3 bases from J, leaving 19 bases between.

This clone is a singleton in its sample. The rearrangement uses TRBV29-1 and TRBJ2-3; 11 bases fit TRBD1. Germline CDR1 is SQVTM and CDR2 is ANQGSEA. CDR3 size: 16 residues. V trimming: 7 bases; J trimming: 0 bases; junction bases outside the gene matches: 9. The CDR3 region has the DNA TGCAGCGGGGACAGGGGGGCCGGGACTAGCACAGATACGCAGTATTTT. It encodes CSGDRGAGTSTDTQYF.

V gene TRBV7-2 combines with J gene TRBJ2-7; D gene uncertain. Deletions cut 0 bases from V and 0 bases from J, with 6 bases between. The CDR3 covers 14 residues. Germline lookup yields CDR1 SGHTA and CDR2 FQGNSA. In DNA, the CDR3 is TGTGCCAGCAGCTTAGCGGCGTACTCCTACGAGCAGTACTTC. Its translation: CASSLAAYSYEQYF.

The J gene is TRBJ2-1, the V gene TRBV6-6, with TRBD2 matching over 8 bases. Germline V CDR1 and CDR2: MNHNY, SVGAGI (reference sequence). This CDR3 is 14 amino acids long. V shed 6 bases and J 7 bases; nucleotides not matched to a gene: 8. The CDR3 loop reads CASRRSSGLNEQFF. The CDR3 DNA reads TGTGCCAGCAGGAGATCTAGCGGGTTGAATGAGCAGTTCTTC.

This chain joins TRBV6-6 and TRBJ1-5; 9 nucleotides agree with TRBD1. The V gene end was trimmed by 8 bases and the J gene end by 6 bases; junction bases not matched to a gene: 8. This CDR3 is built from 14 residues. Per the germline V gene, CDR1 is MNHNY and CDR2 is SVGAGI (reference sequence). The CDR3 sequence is CASLGTGPGQPQHF. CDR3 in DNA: TGTGCCAGCTTGGGGACAGGGCCCGGTCAGCCCCAGCATTTT.

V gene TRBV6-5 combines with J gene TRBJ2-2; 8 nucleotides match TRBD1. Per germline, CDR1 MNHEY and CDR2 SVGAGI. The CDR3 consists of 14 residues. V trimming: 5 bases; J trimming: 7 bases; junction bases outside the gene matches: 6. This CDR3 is CASSRQGRVGELFF. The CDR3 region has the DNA TGTGCCAGCAGTCGACAGGGGCGGGTCGGGGAGCTGTTTTTT.

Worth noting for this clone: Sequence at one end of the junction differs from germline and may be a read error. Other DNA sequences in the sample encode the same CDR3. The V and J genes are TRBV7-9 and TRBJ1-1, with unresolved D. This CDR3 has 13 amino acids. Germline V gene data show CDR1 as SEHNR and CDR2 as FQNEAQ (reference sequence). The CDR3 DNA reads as TGTGCCGGCCGAAGAGCCGGAGACACTGAGGCTTTCTTT. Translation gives CAGRRAGDTEAFF. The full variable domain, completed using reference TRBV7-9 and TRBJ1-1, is DTGVSQNPRHKITKRGQNVTFRCDPISEHNRLYWYRQTLGQGPEFLTYFQNEAQLEKSRLLSDRFSAERPKGSFSTLEIQRTEQGDSAMYLCAGRRAGDTEAFFGQGTRLTVV.